This T cell receptor (beta chain) was recorded in a study of T-cell reconstitution after alpha-beta-depleted transplantation in children. This CDR3 comprises 14 residues. The TCRbeta library was prepared with unique molecular identifiers. TCRdb processed the PCR reads anew with MiXCR; each CDR3 protein has one entry. Among around 700,000 distinct CDR3 sequences listed, 13% were seen once. Material: PBMCs, obtained before TCRalphabeta/CD19-depleted stem cell transplant. This chain links TRBV21-1 with TRBJ2-5; TRBD1 reflects the table's D call only, with no check against the DNA. TRBV21-1 is a pseudogene. This TCR came from a girl between 2 and 10 years old with congenital amegakaryocytic thrombocytopenia, due to receive a stem cell transplant. The chain's CDR3 is CASSKGKGQETQYF. The CDR3 nucleotides read TGTGCCAGCAGCAAAGGAAAGGGGCAGGAGACCCAGTACTTC.